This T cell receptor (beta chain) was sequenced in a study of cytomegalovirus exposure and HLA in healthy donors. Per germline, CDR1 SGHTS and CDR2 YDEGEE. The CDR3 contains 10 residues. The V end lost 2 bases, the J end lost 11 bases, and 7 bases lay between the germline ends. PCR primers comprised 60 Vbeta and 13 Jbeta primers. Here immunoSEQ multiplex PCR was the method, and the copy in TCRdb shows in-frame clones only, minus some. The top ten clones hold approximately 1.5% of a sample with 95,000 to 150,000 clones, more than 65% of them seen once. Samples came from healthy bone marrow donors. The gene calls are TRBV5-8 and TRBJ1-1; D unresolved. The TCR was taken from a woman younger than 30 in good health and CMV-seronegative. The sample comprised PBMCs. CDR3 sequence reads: CASSFTVAFF. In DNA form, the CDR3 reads TGTGCCAGCAGCTTTACGGTGGCTTTCTTT.